Included here is one TCR beta chain sequence, with context. What it binds is unknown. This specimen belongs to a study of Tregs in tolerant kidney transplant recipients. Mixed chimerism was transient after nonmyeloablative marrow transplants from related graft donors. CD4+CD25+CD127- Tregs, CD4+CD25- non-Tregs, CD4 and CD8 cells were sorted. Notes on the study in general: Few patients were studied, so findings need validation in larger groups. Antigen-driven expansion was suggested because donor-specific Tregs expanded more than all Tregs in tolerant patients. This study did not directly address biological reproducibility.

Some clones are missing from TCRdb's copy, which holds only in-frame ones; the method was immunoSEQ multiplex PCR. The table has 90,000 or so clones, 90% to 95% seen once. Germline V gene lookup returns CDR1 ENHRY and CDR2 SYGVKD. The CDR3 is made up of 15 amino acids. Trimming removed 10 bases from V and 2 bases from J; junction bases left unmatched: 7. The sequence came from a human patient who received a combined kidney and bone marrow transplant. A subset of T cells may come from the graft donor. This specimen consisted of CD4+ T cells from blood (PBMCs), obtained 12 months after the transplant. This sequence joins TRBV10-3 and TRBJ2-3; 12 bases align to TRBD2. CDR3 residues: CATRTSGGTTDTQYF. The DNA for the CDR3 is TGTGCCACCCGAACTAGCGGGGGGACCACAGATACGCAGTATTTT.